This is a list of T cell receptor beta chains from one sample in a study of T cells in tuberculosis. The assay was immunoSEQ multiplex PCR, and TCRdb's table has in-frame clones only and misses some. The table lists some 30,000 clones, 85% to 95% of them singletons. Sequencing was performed on PBMCs. These receptors all stem from a donor between 5 and 29 years old with latent tuberculosis or without tuberculosis infection. Some clones in this sample may be carry-over from other donors' samples. CDR3s leave out the opening cysteine and the closing phenylalanine or tryptophan.

TRBV7-9	TRBJ1-4	14	ASSSTRDSHNEKLF
TRBV11-2	TRBJ2-7	13	ASTRDRGPSYEQY
TRBV5-4	TRBJ2-1	15	ASSPSGGNRIHNEQF
TRBV7-9	TRBJ1-2	15	ASSWAADGGRGYGYT
TRBV2	TRBJ2-1	15	ASSEMGAQVLNNEQF
TRBV2	TRBJ2-3	11	ASSGTGQDTQY
TRBV4-1	TRBJ1-1	13	ASSQDVAQGTEAF
TRBV7-9	TRBJ2-2	14	ASSPLPNFNTGELF
TRBV12-2	TRBJ2-7	14	ASRRLTGTSLYEQY
TRBV28	TRBJ2-7	13	ASSLRSDSDYEQY
TRBV10-3	TRBJ1-1	9	AISEGTEAF
TRBV27	TRBJ1-5	11	ASSPGGSQPQH
TRBV15	TRBJ2-1	17	ATSRMGLGQRIGSNEQF
TRBV5-1	TRBJ1-1	12	ASSRGQLNTEAF
TRBV18	TRBJ2-3	15	ASSPPQGASGTDTQY
TRBV27	TRBJ1-5	12	ASSSPSRNQPQH
TRBV29-1	TRBJ1-1	10	SVELGTGKAF
TRBV5-1	TRBJ2-4	13	ASSLLGAAKNIQY
TRBV2	TRBJ1-1	11	ASSAGLYTEAF
TRBV7-6	TRBJ2-1	14	ASSLEVSGAYNEQF
TRBV9	TRBJ2-3	13	ASSRSRPATDTQY
TRBV7-9	TRBJ1-5	14	ASSPLTGASNQPQH
TRBV6-1	TRBJ2-1	12	ASSEAPPGVEQF
TRBV5-5	TRBJ1-4	11	ASTGTGNEKLF
TRBV5-1	TRBJ1-1	13	ASREYRGTNTEAF
TRBV7-9	TRBJ2-7	13	ASAPTGTGFYEQY
TRBV28	TRBJ1-1	11	ASSLLQGARAF
TRBV10-3	TRBJ1-2	11	AISEQGNYGYT